Listed below are T cell receptor beta chains from one sample, sequenced in a study of human T cells and chemical hapten exposure. TCRdb ran MiXCR on the RACE reads and lists one entry per CDR3 protein. The sample lists 270,000 or so distinct CDR3 sequences, 7.5% to 9% occurring once. The input for sequencing was whole blood, taken in connection with sensitization to the hapten diphenylcyclopropenone (DPC). Receptors were obtained from a man younger than 30 with alopecia areata. Some clones in this sample may be carry-over from other donors' samples. Each CDR3 is given with its conserved first and last residue. D genes are given only for firm matches. Expanded clones get a size class; other rows say once, few or many, or leave the size out.

j_call | clone_size | d_call | v_call | cdr3_aa | cdr3_nt
TRBJ2-1 | many | - | TRBV2 | CASSIPSRSYNEQFF | TGTGCCAGCAGCATTCCGTCGAGATCATACAATGAGCAGTTCTTC
TRBJ2-7 | few | TRBD1 | TRBV7-2 | CASSLNPGQGYEQYF | TGTGCCAGCAGCTTAAATCCCGGACAGGGGTACGAGCAGTACTTC
TRBJ1-1 | many | TRBD1 | TRBV24-1 | CATSVGGQGDMNTEAFF | TGTGCCACCAGTGTCGGGGGACAGGGCGATATGAACACTGAAGCTTTCTTT
TRBJ2-1 | - | TRBD2 | TRBV7-2 | CASSLMGGINHEQFF | TGTGCCAGCAGCTTAATGGGAGGGATAAACCATGAGCAGTTCTTC
TRBJ1-1 | - | - | TRBV5-1 | CASSLPPGDTEAFF | TGCGCCAGCAGCTTGCCCCCCGGGGACACTGAAGCTTTCTTT
TRBJ1-2 | few | TRBD1 | TRBV12-3/TRBV12-4 | CASSLAGMTGTAYYGYTF | TGTGCCAGCAGTTTAGCCGGCATGACCGGGACAGCCTACTATGGCTACACCTTC
TRBJ1-1 | - | TRBD1 | TRBV5-1 | CASSTGTVPEAFF | TGCGCCAGCAGCACCGGGACAGTGCCTGAAGCTTTCTTT
TRBJ2-3 | many | TRBD2 | TRBV10-3 | CATGGTDTQYF | TGTGCCACGGGGGGGACAGATACGCAGTATTTT
TRBJ2-1 | - | TRBD1 | TRBV7-3 | CASSLGQGDEQFF | TGTGCCAGCAGCTTAGGTCAGGGGGACGAGCAGTTCTTC
TRBJ1-5 | many | - | TRBV12-3/TRBV12-4 | CASSFGGSNQPQHF | TGTGCCAGCAGTTTTGGGGGAAGCAATCAGCCCCAGCATTTT
TRBJ2-5 | - | - | TRBV28 | CASSPVGRTKETQYF | TGTGCCAGCAGTCCCGTCGGCAGAACCAAAGAGACCCAGTACTTC
TRBJ1-2 | many | TRBD1 | TRBV5-1 | CASSSGTGLSDGYTF | TGCGCCAGCAGCTCCGGGACAGGGTTGTCGGATGGCTACACCTTC
TRBJ1-1 | few | TRBD1 | TRBV6-5 | CASSPGTGGKTEAFF | TGTGCCAGCAGCCCCGGGACAGGGGGTAAAACTGAAGCTTTCTTT
TRBJ2-1 | few | - | TRBV4-2 | CASSRAAQSSYNEQFF | TGTGCCAGCAGCCGCGCGGCGCAGAGCTCCTACAATGAGCAGTTCTTC
TRBJ2-5 | - | TRBD1 | TRBV29-1 | CSARTGGEVETQYF | TGCAGCGCTCGGACAGGGGGCGAGGTTGAGACCCAGTACTTC
TRBJ2-6 | few | TRBD1 | TRBV7-6 | CASSDIRDRGPSGANVLTF | TGTGCCAGCAGCGATATTCGGGACAGGGGTCCCTCTGGGGCCAACGTCCTGACTTTC
TRBJ2-1 | - | TRBD2 | TRBV20-1 | CSASPAGAFDEQFF | TGCAGTGCCAGTCCAGCGGGGGCCTTCGATGAGCAGTTCTTC
TRBJ1-1 | - | TRBD1 | TRBV12-3/TRBV12-4 | CASSFLQGDGAFF | TGTGCCAGCAGTTTTCTACAGGGGGATGGAGCTTTCTTT
TRBJ2-1 | few | TRBD2 | TRBV9 | CASSVGGGGSYNEQFF | TGTGCCAGCAGCGTAGGTGGCGGGGGGTCCTACAATGAGCAGTTCTTC
TRBJ1-2 | many | - | TRBV6-5 | CASQGGIYGYTF | TGTGCCTCCCAGGGTGGCATTTATGGCTACACCTTC
TRBJ1-3 | few | - | TRBV6-5 | CASSLTGYSGNTIYF | TGTGCCAGCAGCCTAACAGGGTACTCTGGAAACACCATATATTTT
TRBJ2-3 | - | - | TRBV24-1 | CATSDPLEGARGTDTQYF | TGTGCCACCAGTGATCCCCTCGAGGGCGCCAGGGGCACAGATACGCAGTATTTT
TRBJ2-2 | - | TRBD2 | TRBV12-3/TRBV12-4 | CASSGLAGVMNTGELFF | TGTGCCAGCTCCGGACTAGCGGGGGTCATGAACACCGGGGAGCTGTTTTTT
TRBJ1-5 | many | TRBD1 | TRBV12-3/TRBV12-4 | CASTGTGGGQPQHF | TGTGCCAGCACCGGGACAGGGGGAGGTCAGCCCCAGCATTTT
TRBJ1-1 | few | TRBD1 | TRBV5-4 | CASSLTRRGTGNTEAFF | TGTGCCAGCAGCCTAACCCGGCGCGGGACAGGGAATACTGAAGCTTTCTTT
TRBJ1-2 | many | - | TRBV5-1 | CASSPHSRDTYGYTF | TGCGCCAGCAGCCCCCATTCCCGGGACACCTATGGCTACACCTTC
TRBJ2-3 | many | - | TRBV7-9 | CASSLSGSTDTQYF | TGCGCCAGCAGCTTGTCAGGCAGCACAGATACGCAGTATTTT
TRBJ2-7 | many | - | TRBV28 | CASSLVGSYEQYF | TGTGCCAGCAGTTTAGTGGGGAGCTACGAGCAGTACTTC
TRBJ2-6 | few | - | TRBV12-3/TRBV12-4 | CASSHSGANVLTF | TGTGCCAGCAGTCACTCTGGGGCCAACGTCCTGACTTTC
TRBJ1-1 | many | - | TRBV28 | CASSWRRNTEAFF | TGTGCCAGCAGTTGGCGACGGAACACTGAAGCTTTCTTT
TRBJ1-1 | few | - | TRBV4-1 | CASSQVGVTRTEAFF | TGCGCCAGCAGCCAAGTTGGGGTGACGCGCACTGAAGCTTTCTTT
TRBJ1-1 | many | TRBD1 | TRBV12-3/TRBV12-4 | CASSLRTGVRAEAFF | TGTGCCAGCAGTTTAAGGACAGGGGTTCGCGCGGAAGCTTTCTTT
TRBJ2-3 | - | - | TRBV12-3/TRBV12-4 | CASGDGGLNTDTQYF | TGTGCCAGCGGGGACGGAGGACTTAACACAGATACGCAGTATTTT
TRBJ1-5 | - | TRBD1 | TRBV6-2/TRBV6-3 | CASGELNAGGLVPQHF | TGTGCCAGCGGCGAGTTAAATGCAGGGGGCCTGGTGCCCCAGCATTTT
TRBJ2-3 | - | - | TRBV29-1 | CSVAPVRGTDTQYF | TGCAGCGTTGCCCCAGTCCGAGGCACAGATACGCAGTATTTT
TRBJ1-2 | - | TRBD1 | TRBV18 | CASSLSSGTDYGYTF | TGTGCCAGCTCACTCTCATCCGGGACAGACTATGGCTACACCTTC
TRBJ2-3 | few | TRBD1 | TRBV3-1 | CASSRGTGSSTDTQYF | TGTGCCAGCAGCCGCGGGACAGGATCTAGCACAGATACGCAGTATTTT
TRBJ2-5 | few | - | TRBV6-1 | CASSEVRIAETQYF | TGTGCCAGCAGTGAAGTCAGGATAGCGGAGACCCAGTACTTC
TRBJ2-3 | many | - | TRBV6-2/TRBV6-3 | CASSYLFLDTQYF | TGTGCCAGCAGTTACTTATTCCTAGATACGCAGTATTTT
TRBJ1-1 | - | - | TRBV4-2 | CASSQIRDHTEAFF | TGTGCCAGCAGCCAAATCAGGGATCACACTGAAGCTTTCTTT
TRBJ1-2 | many | - | TRBV6-5 | CASAGSYGYTF | TGTGCCAGCGCAGGGTCTTATGGCTACACCTTC
TRBJ1-1 | few | - | TRBV4-3 | CASSQDPSGEGTEAFF | TGCGCCAGCAGCCAAGATCCATCAGGGGAAGGGACTGAAGCTTTCTTT
TRBJ2-2 | - | TRBD2 | TRBV4-1 | CASSQGSPGRDTGELFF | TGCGCCAGCAGCCAAGGGTCGCCAGGGAGGGACACCGGGGAGCTGTTTTTT
TRBJ2-2 | many | - | TRBV15 | CATSSQKLVTNTGELFF | TGTGCCACCAGCAGCCAGAAACTAGTGACGAACACCGGGGAGCTGTTTTTT
TRBJ2-3 | - | - | TRBV7-2 | CASSLFTFGGGYTDTQYF | TGTGCCAGCAGCTTATTCACCTTTGGAGGGGGGTACACAGATACGCAGTATTTT